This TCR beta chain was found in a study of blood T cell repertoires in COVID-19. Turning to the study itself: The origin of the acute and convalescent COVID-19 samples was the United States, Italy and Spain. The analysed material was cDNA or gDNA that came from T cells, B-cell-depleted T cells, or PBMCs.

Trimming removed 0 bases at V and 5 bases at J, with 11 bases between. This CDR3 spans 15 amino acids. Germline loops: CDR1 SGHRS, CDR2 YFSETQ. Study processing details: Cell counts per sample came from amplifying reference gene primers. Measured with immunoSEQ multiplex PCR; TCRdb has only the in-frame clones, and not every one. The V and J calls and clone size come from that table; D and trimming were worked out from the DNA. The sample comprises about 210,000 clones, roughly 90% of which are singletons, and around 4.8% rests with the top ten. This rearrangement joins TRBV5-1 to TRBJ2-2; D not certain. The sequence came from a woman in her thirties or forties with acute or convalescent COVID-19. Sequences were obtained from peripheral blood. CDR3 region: CASSLVVARTGELFF. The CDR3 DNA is TGCGCCAGCAGCTTGGTGGTAGCCCGAACCGGGGAGCTGTTTTTT.